These 22 T cell receptor beta chains were all obtained from the same sample, sequenced in a study of shared clonotypes between healthy human individuals. The assay was immunoSEQ multiplex PCR, and TCRdb's table has in-frame clones only and misses some. The data show a few million clones, more than 80% seen once. The sequencing input was naive CD4+ T cells sorted from blood. As for subset: CD45RA+ positively selected. These receptors all stem from a man aged 18 to 30 in good health.

J is TRBJ1-2 and V is TRBV27; D is unresolved. The V end was cut by 6 bases, the J end by 1 base, with 12 bases between. The CDR3 sequence is 14 residues long. Per germline, CDR1 MNHEY and CDR2 SMNVEV (reference sequence). The chain's CDR3 is CASRGGRSNYGYTF. Written as DNA, the CDR3 is TGTGCCAGCAGGGGAGGGAGAAGTAACTATGGCTACACCTTC.

The chain joins TRBV19 to TRBJ1-5, with TRBD1 matching 7 bases. From germline, CDR1 is LNHDA and CDR2 SQIVND (reference sequence). V lost 6 bases to trimming and J lost 7 bases; unmatched junction nucleotides: 9. This CDR3 spans 14 amino acids. Here the CDR3 DNA reads TGTGCCAGTAGGGGGACAGAGCAATGGCAGCCCCAGCATTTT. It is translated as CASRGTEQWQPQHF.

The J gene is TRBJ2-1, the V gene TRBV6-1; D gene uncertain. Trimming took off 7 bases at V and 1 base at J, with 8 bases between the two ends. The CDR3 is made up of 13 amino acids. Germline V CDR1 and CDR2: MNHNS, SASEGT. CDR3 sequence reads: CASKSFSYNEQFF. The DNA of the CDR3 is TGTGCCAGCAAAAGTTTTTCCTACAATGAGCAGTTCTTC.

The rearrangement joins TRBV7-9 to TRBJ2-1; TRBD1 aligns across 8 bases. The V gene's germline CDR1 is SEHNR and CDR2 FQNEAQ (reference sequence). CDR3 length equals 16 residues. The V gene end was trimmed by 4 bases and the J gene end by 7 bases; junction bases not matched to a gene: 12. CDR3 region: CASSSMTGDGNNEQFF. CDR3 DNA sequence: TGTGCCAGCAGCTCGATGACAGGGGATGGGAATAATGAGCAGTTCTTC.

The gene calls are TRBV2 and TRBJ1-5; no clear D. CDR1 SNHLY and CDR2 FYNNEI come from the germline V gene. The CDR3 has 12 residues. Trimming took off 6 bases at V and 7 bases at J, with 10 bases between the two ends. CDR3 coding DNA: TGTGCCAGCAGCCGACAATACCAGCCCCAGCATTTT. This gives the protein CASSRQYQPQHF.

The genes are TRBV5-6 and TRBJ1-1, with TRBD1 matching 11 bases. Trimming removed 0 bases from V and 5 bases from J; junction bases left unmatched: 3. The CDR3 totals 15 residues. Germline CDR1 SGHDT, CDR2 YYEEEE. CDR3 loop: CASSLAGQGGTEAFF. The CDR3 nucleotides are TGTGCCAGCAGCTTGGCGGGACAGGGGGGGACTGAAGCTTTCTTT.

This clone has more than one count but fewer than ten. The V call is TRBV30, the J call TRBJ1-5; D possibly corresponds to TRBD1 (6 bases). Trimming took off 1 base at V and 12 bases at J, with 16 bases between the two ends. The CDR3 totals 13 residues. Germline V gene sequence: CDR1 GTSNPN, CDR2 SVGIG (reference sequence). The CDR3 region is CAWSGSGAGLQHF. The DNA of the CDR3 is TGTGCCTGGAGTGGATCAGGGGCAGGGCTCCAGCATTTT. The full variable domain, with the rest looked up from reference TRBV30 and TRBJ1-5, is SQTIHQWPATLVQPVGSPLSLECTVEGTSNPNLYWYRQAAGRGLQLLFYSVGIGQISSEVPQNLSASRPQDRQFILSSKKLLLSDSGFYLCAWSGSGAGLQHFGDGTRLSIL.

The V and J genes are TRBV19 and TRBJ1-5; D is uncertain. The CDR3 runs 15 residues. Germline V lookup: CDR1 LNHDA, CDR2 SQIVND (reference sequence). Between the trimmed V and J ends, which lost 5 bases and 4 bases, there was a span of 15 bases. The CDR3 DNA follows: TGTGCCAGTAGTCCAGTTATTCATACTAATCAGCCCCAGCATTTT. Translating it yields CASSPVIHTNQPQHF.

This chain joins TRBV6-5 and TRBJ1-5; TRBD1 is a possible D gene (6 bases). Germline values: CDR1 MNHEY, CDR2 SVGAGI. V was shortened by 0 bases and J by 10 bases, with 10 bases between the two germline ends. The length of the CDR3 is 13 residues. CDR3 sequence (DNA): TGTGCCAGCAGTTACTCAAACAGGGACCCCCAGCATTTT. It is translated as CASSYSNRDPQHF.

The chain employs TRBV12-5 and TRBJ1-5; D gene unclear. This CDR3 contains 15 residues. Trimming removed 2 bases at V and 4 bases at J, with 12 bases between. Germline loops: CDR1 LGHNT, CDR2 FRNRAP. CDR3 in amino acids: CASGLRSWENQPQHF. CDR3 sequence (DNA): TGTGCTAGTGGTTTGAGATCTTGGGAGAATCAGCCCCAGCATTTT.

The DNA of the CDR3 is TGTGCCAGCTCGCACCGGGTGGGAAATACGATCTACAATGAGCAGTTCTTC. The encoded protein is CASSHRVGNTIYNEQFF. The chain is built from TRBV18 and TRBJ2-1; no clear D. Germline CDR1 and CDR2: KGHSH and LQKENI. The CDR3 loop spans 17 amino acids. Trimming took 6 bases from V and 3 from J, leaving 21 bases between them.

A word on this clone: Other DNA sequences in this sample translate to the same CDR3. The chain combines TRBV7-2 with TRBJ2-7; 8 nucleotides match TRBD2. CDR1 and CDR2 (germline): SGHTA, FQGNSA. The ends lost 0 bases at V and 4 bases at J; junction bases unmatched: 2. The CDR3 runs to 14 residues. CDR3 protein: CASSLAAGGYEQYF. Written as DNA, the CDR3 is TGTGCCAGCAGCTTAGCGGCGGGGGGTTACGAGCAGTACTTC.

Concerning this clone itself: This same CDR3 is encoded by further DNA sequences in the sample. CDR3 residues: CASSITPSNEKLFF. CDR3 nucleotides: TGTGCCAGTAGTATTACTCCATCTAATGAAAAACTGTTTTTT. The chain recombines TRBV19 with TRBJ1-4, with D unresolved. Germline assignment: CDR1 LNHDA and CDR2 SQIVND (reference sequence). V was cut by 3 bases and J by 3 bases, with 8 bases left in between. The CDR3 spans 14 residues.

V gene TRBV11-3 combines with J gene TRBJ2-1, with 8 bases fitting TRBD1. This CDR3 is built from 15 residues. The germline V gene encodes CDR1 SGHNT and CDR2 YENEEA. J lost 2 bases, V lost 5 bases, and 5 bases had no gene match. DNA for the CDR3: TGTGCCAGCAGCAAAGGACAGGGAGCCTACAATGAGCAGTTCTTC. Its protein is CASSKGQGAYNEQFF.

This chain connects TRBV11-2 to TRBJ2-3, with 9 nucleotides matching TRBD1. Germline V lookup: CDR1 SGHAT, CDR2 FQNNGV. The V gene end was trimmed by 5 bases and the J gene end by 4 bases; junction bases not matched to a gene: 7. There are 15 residues in the CDR3. The CDR3 spells CASSLIGQGSDTQYF. CDR3 bases: TGTGCCAGCAGCCTTATAGGACAGGGGTCAGATACGCAGTATTTT.

The chain carries TRBV25-1 and TRBJ2-1; the D is unclear. Germline CDR1 is MGHDK and CDR2 is SYGVNS. Trimming shortened V by 5 bases and J by 0 bases, and 11 bases separated the two germline ends. CDR3 size: 15 residues. In DNA form, the CDR3 reads TGTGCCAGCAGTTCCTCCGTGTCCTCCTACAATGAGCAGTTCTTC. Protein sequence: CASSSSVSSYNEQFF.

For this clone: Other DNA sequences in this sample translate to the same CDR3. This chain joins TRBV19 and TRBJ2-7, with 9 positions matching TRBD2. Germline trimming cut 3 bases from V and 1 base from J; bases unmatched to any gene: 4. The V gene's germline CDR1 is LNHDA and CDR2 SQIVND (reference sequence). This CDR3 spans 15 amino acids. This CDR3 reads CASSIGAGGSYEQYF. The CDR3 DNA is TGTGCCAGTAGTATCGGAGCGGGGGGATCCTACGAGCAGTACTTC.

This chain links TRBV7-3 with TRBJ2-2, with D tentatively TRBD1 (6 bases). From germline, CDR1 is SGHTA and CDR2 FQGTGA. The CDR3 is 14 residues long. V was pared by 5 bases and J by 4 bases, with 11 bases between. This CDR3 reads CASSTGQPTGELFF. Here the CDR3 DNA reads TGTGCCAGCAGCACTGGACAGCCCACCGGGGAGCTGTTTTTT.

As concerns this clone: Other DNA sequences in the same sample also yield this CDR3. The CDR3 is CASSIQGNTIYF. The CDR3 coding sequence is TGTGCCAGTAGTATCCAGGGAAACACCATATATTTT. The gene calls are TRBV19 and TRBJ1-3; no definite D call. Trimming shortened V by 3 bases and J by 4 bases, and 4 bases separated the two germline ends. This CDR3 has 12 amino acids. CDR1 is LNHDA, CDR2 SQIVND, per germline (reference sequence).

Only a few counts were recorded for this clone. The rearrangement uses TRBV2 and TRBJ1-5; no firm D call. Trimming shortened V by 2 bases and J by 0 bases, and 5 bases separated the two germline ends. Germline-derived CDR1 and CDR2 are SNHLY and FYNNEI. The CDR3 contains 14 residues. CDR3 sequence: CASSEYLSNQPQHF. The CDR3 DNA reads TGTGCCAGCAGTGAATACCTTAGCAATCAGCCCCAGCATTTT.

The chain has TRBV30 and TRBJ1-1; D gene uncertain. The CDR3 totals 13 residues. Germline CDR1 reads GTSNPN; CDR2 reads SVGIG (reference sequence). V was shortened by 2 bases and J by 3 bases, with 10 bases between the two germline ends. This CDR3 reads CAWSRMTDTEAFF. The CDR3 bases are TGTGCCTGGAGTCGAATGACCGACACTGAAGCTTTCTTT.

The chain has TRBV6-5 and TRBJ1-6; no definite D call. The CDR3 is 15 amino acids. Looked up from germline, CDR1 is MNHEY and CDR2 is SVGAGI. Trimming removed 5 bases from V and 7 bases from J, with 15 bases in between. CDR3: CASSTIQSGNSPLHF. The CDR3 DNA sequence: TGTGCCAGCAGTACTATACAGTCGGGGAATTCACCCCTCCACTTT.